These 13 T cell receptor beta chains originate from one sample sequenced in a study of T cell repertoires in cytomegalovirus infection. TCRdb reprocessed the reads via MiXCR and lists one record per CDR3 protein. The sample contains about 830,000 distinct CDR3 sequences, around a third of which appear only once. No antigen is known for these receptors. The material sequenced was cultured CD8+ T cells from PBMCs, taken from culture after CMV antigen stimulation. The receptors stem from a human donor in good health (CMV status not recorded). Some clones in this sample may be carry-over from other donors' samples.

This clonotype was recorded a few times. The CDR3 DNA follows: TGTGCCAGCAGCCATAATTCACCCCTCCACTTT. Amino acid sequence: CASSHNSPLHF. V gene TRBV7-9 combines with J gene TRBJ1-6; no reliable D call. The V end lost 5 bases, the J end lost 5 bases, and 1 base lay between the germline ends. Germline V CDR1 and CDR2: SEHNR, FQNEAQ (reference sequence). This CDR3 is 11 amino acids long.

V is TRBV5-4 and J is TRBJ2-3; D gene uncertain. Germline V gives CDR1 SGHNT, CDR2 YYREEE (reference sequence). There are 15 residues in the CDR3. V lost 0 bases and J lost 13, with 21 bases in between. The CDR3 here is CASSLAEYYFNWEYF. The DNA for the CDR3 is TGTGCCAGCAGCTTGGCAGAGTACTACTTTAATTGGGAGTATTTT.

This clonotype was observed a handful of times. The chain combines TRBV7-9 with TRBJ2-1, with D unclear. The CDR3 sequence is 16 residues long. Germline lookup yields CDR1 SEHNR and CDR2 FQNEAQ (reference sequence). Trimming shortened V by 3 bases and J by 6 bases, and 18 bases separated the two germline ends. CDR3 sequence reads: CASSFESSAFPNEQFF. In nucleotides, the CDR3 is TGTGCCAGCAGCTTTGAGAGTTCGGCTTTTCCCAATGAGCAGTTCTTC.

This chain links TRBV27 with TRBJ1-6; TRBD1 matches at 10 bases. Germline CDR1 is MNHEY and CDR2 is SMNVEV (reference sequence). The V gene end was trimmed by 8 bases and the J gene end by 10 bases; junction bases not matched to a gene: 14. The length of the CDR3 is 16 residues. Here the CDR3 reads CASGDRDRGVRSPLHF. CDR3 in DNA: TGTGCCAGCGGCGACCGGGACAGGGGAGTTAGGTCACCCCTCCACTTT.

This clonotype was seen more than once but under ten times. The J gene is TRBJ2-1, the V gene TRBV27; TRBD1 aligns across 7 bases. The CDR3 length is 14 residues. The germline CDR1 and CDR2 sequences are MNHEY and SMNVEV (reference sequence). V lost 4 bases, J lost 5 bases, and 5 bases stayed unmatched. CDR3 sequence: CASSSQTGHNEQFF. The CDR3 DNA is TGTGCCAGCAGTTCACAGACAGGGCACAATGAGCAGTTCTTC.

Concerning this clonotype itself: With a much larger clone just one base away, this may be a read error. The CDR3 nucleotides read TGTGCCAGCAGCCCCCATGGGAGTGAGCAGTTCTTC. Protein product: CASSPHGSEQFF. The V and J genes are TRBV7-8 and TRBJ2-1; a weak D match, TRBD2 (5 bases). CDR1 is SGHVS, CDR2 FQNEAQ, per germline. This CDR3 has 12 amino acids. The ends were cut back, 5 bases at V and 9 bases at J, with 11 bases in the middle.

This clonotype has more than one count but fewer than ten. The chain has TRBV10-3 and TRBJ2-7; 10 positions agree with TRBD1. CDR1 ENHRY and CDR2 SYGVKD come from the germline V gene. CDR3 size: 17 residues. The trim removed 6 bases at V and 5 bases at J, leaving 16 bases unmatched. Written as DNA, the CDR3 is TGTGCCATCAGGGGACCCGGGACAGGGGAAAAGGGAAACGAGCAGTACTTC. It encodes CAIRGPGTGEKGNEQYF.

The CDR3: CASSLRSSGDYNEQFF. DNA of the CDR3: TGCGCCAGCAGCCTCCGGTCTAGCGGGGACTACAATGAGCAGTTCTTC. The chain uses TRBV4-1 and TRBJ2-1; TRBD2 matches 9 bases. The CDR3 runs to 16 residues. The V gene end was trimmed by 4 bases and the J gene end by 3 bases; junction bases not matched to a gene: 7. Germline values: CDR1 MGHRA, CDR2 YSYEKL.

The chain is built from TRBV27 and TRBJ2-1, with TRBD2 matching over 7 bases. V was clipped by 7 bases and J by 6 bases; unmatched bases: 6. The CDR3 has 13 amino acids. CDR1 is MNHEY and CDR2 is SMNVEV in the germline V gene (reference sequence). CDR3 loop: CASTGLTFNEQFF. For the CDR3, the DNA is TGTGCCAGCACGGGACTAACTTTCAATGAGCAGTTCTTC.

The CDR3 nucleotides read TGTGCCAGCACCGAATTGACTAGCGGGGGGCCAGGGGAGACCCAGTACTTC. This codes for CASTELTSGGPGETQYF. This chain links TRBV6-2 or TRBV6-3 with TRBJ2-5; 13 bases line up with TRBD2. This CDR3 has 17 residues. The germline gives CDR1 MNHEY, CDR2 SVGEGT. Losses at the gene ends were 7 bases for V and 5 bases for J; bases not matched to a gene: 13.

The DNA for the CDR3 is TGTGCCAGCAGCTTAGGGGATGTCAACGAGCAGTACGTC. This sequence encodes CASSLGDVNEQYV. The gene calls are TRBV5-3 and TRBJ2-7; maybe TRBD1 (5 bases). TRBV5-3 is an open reading frame whose function is uncertain. The CDR3 length is 13 residues.

Here the CDR3 DNA reads TGTGCCAGCAGTTTCTCGCCTAGCGGGGGAAACTCCTACAATGAGCAGTTCTTC. This codes for CASSFSPSGGNSYNEQFF. This chain uses TRBV27 with TRBJ2-1; TRBD2 agrees at 10 bases. Germline values: CDR1 MNHEY, CDR2 SMNVEV (reference sequence). CDR3 length: 18 residues. J gave up 0 bases and V 3 bases, and 8 bases lay outside the gene matches.

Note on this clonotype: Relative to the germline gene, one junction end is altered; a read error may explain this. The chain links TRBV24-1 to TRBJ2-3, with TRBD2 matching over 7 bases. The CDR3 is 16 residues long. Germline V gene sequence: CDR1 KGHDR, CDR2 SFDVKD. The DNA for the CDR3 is TGTGCCACCGGTGATCGGGGGGAGCGTTGGCCAGATACGCAGTATTTT. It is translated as CATGDRGERWPDTQYF.